Presented here are 13 T cell receptor beta chains from one specimen sequenced in a study of OX40 agonist ivuxolimab in advanced cancers. Method: immunoSEQ multiplex PCR; TCRdb's copy keeps in-frame clones and lacks some. The data contain approximately 97,000 clones, 85% to 90% of them seen just once; the ten biggest clones take up roughly 5.5%. This material consisted of CD4+ or CD8+ T cells sorted from blood, taken in a trial of the OX40 agonist ivuxolimab. These receptors originate from an adult with an advanced solid tumor such as melanoma, head and neck, liver or kidney cancer.

The genes are TRBV6-1 and TRBJ1-5; 7 bases fit TRBD1. Germline V gene sequence: CDR1 MNHNS, CDR2 SASEGT. CDR3 length equals 18 residues. With 1 base clipped from V and 3 bases from J, the junction kept 12 bases outside the gene matches. CDR3 residues: CASSEVGSGRGTNQPQHF. DNA of the CDR3: TGTGCCAGCAGTGAAGTAGGTTCTGGCAGGGGGACCAATCAGCCCCAGCATTTT.

V gene TRBV7-2 combines with J gene TRBJ2-4; D may be TRBD2 (5 bases). V was trimmed by 6 bases and J by 7 bases, leaving 13 bases between them. The CDR3 covers 13 residues. Germline CDR1 reads SGHTA; CDR2 reads FQGNSA. This CDR3 reads CASRRQGSNIQYF. CDR3 in DNA: TGTGCCAGCAGACGTCAAGGGAGCAACATTCAGTACTTC.

The J gene is TRBJ2-7, the V gene TRBV6-6, with D perhaps TRBD1 (5 bases). The germline gives CDR1 MNHNY, CDR2 SVGAGI (reference sequence). The CDR3 has 16 residues. Trimming took off 0 bases at V and 4 bases at J, with 16 bases between the two ends. The CDR3 loop is CASSYSRRGSRYEQYF. For the CDR3, the DNA is TGTGCCAGCAGTTACTCGAGAAGGGGCTCCCGGTACGAGCAGTACTTC.

J is TRBJ2-2 and V is TRBV4-1; 14 nucleotides agree with TRBD2. The germline gives CDR1 MGHRA, CDR2 YSYEKL. CDR3 size: 18 residues. The V and J ends lost 0 bases and 3 bases, in that order; junction bases with no gene match: 3. CDR3 region: CASSQDRTSGRYTGELFF. CDR3 DNA: TGCGCCAGCAGCCAAGATAGGACTAGCGGGAGGTACACCGGGGAGCTGTTTTTT.

About this clone: The sample has other DNA sequences that encode this CDR3 too. The chain links TRBV5-4 to TRBJ2-7; no clear D. V was clipped by 2 bases and J by 4 bases, with 4 bases between them. The germline CDR1 and CDR2 sequences are SGHNT and YYREEE (reference sequence). The CDR3 has 11 amino acids. CDR3 region: CASSLGYEQYF. For the CDR3, the DNA is TGTGCCAGCAGCTTAGGGTACGAGCAGTACTTC.

The gene calls are TRBV29-1 and TRBJ2-1; D is uncertain. This CDR3 spans 12 amino acids. Trimming took off 4 bases at V and 5 bases at J, with 9 bases between the two ends. Germline V gene lookup returns CDR1 SQVTM and CDR2 ANQGSEA. The CDR3 DNA is TGCAGCGTTGCTCGGCGGAACAATGAGCAGTTCTTC. Its protein is CSVARRNNEQFF.

The chain links TRBV19 to TRBJ1-5, with a tentative D call TRBD1 (5 bases). The ends were cut back, 1 base at V and 11 bases at J, with 12 bases in the middle. CDR3 length: 13 residues. Germline CDR1 reads LNHDA; CDR2 reads SQIVND (reference sequence). CDR3 sequence reads: CASSIGGGDSQHF. The CDR3 DNA reads as TGTGCCAGTAGTATAGGAGGAGGGGATTCCCAGCATTTT.

The chain uses TRBV9 and TRBJ2-1, with 8 bases identical to TRBD1. Germline values: CDR1 SGDLS, CDR2 YYNGEE. This CDR3 has 14 amino acids. After removal of 3 bases from V and 5 bases from J, the junction contained 4 bases not matched to a gene. Here the CDR3 reads CASSAQGADNEQFF. The CDR3 DNA reads TGTGCCAGCAGCGCCCAGGGGGCGGACAATGAGCAGTTCTTC.

CDR3 loop: CASSLSSGHLTGPASYEQYF. The CDR3 DNA follows: TGTGCCAGCAGTTTATCGAGCGGTCATCTTACAGGGCCAGCCTCCTACGAGCAGTACTTC. This chain uses TRBV27 with TRBJ2-7; D may be TRBD1 (6 bases). Trimming left V 0 bases short and J 0 bases short, with 24 bases between. CDR1 and CDR2 (germline): MNHEY, SMNVEV (reference sequence). The CDR3 length is 20 residues.

The chain has TRBV19 and TRBJ1-5; D not certain. Trimming took 5 bases from V and 2 from J, leaving 7 bases between them. This CDR3 contains 13 residues. Germline CDR1 and CDR2: LNHDA and SQIVND (reference sequence). CDR3: CASSGGRNQPQHF. The CDR3 DNA sequence: TGTGCCAGTAGTGGTGGACGCAATCAGCCCCAGCATTTT.

This clone was seen only once. The chain is built from TRBV27 and TRBJ1-1, with D possibly being TRBD1 (5 bases). The CDR3 contains 14 residues. Germline values: CDR1 MNHEY, CDR2 SMNVEV (reference sequence). V lost 3 bases, J lost 1 base, and 9 bases lay in between. The CDR3 sequence is CASSFRGENTEAFF. The DNA of the CDR3 is TGTGCCAGCAGTTTCCGAGGGGAGAACACTGAAGCTTTCTTT.

The rearrangement links TRBV6-5 to TRBJ2-7; a weak D match, TRBD1 (5 bases). Trimming left V 0 bases short and J 0 bases short, with 9 bases between. CDR1 and CDR2 (germline): MNHEY, SVGAGI. The CDR3 covers 15 residues. The CDR3, as DNA: TGTGCCAGCAGTTACTCCGCAGGGTCCTCCTACGAGCAGTACTTC. Translation gives CASSYSAGSSYEQYF.

This clone showed up just a few times. The chain carries TRBV30 and TRBJ1-1; no firm D call. Germline loops: CDR1 GTSNPN, CDR2 SVGIG (reference sequence). V was pared by 3 bases and J by 9 bases, with 8 bases between. This CDR3 contains 10 residues. In DNA form, the CDR3 reads TGTGCCTGGAGCGGCCGTCAAGCTTTCTTT. This gives the protein CAWSGRQAFF.